A selection of T cell receptor beta chains follows, all from one sample in a study of blood T cell repertoires in COVID-19. Produced via immunoSEQ multiplex PCR; TCRdb's table is partial and in-frame only. The sample shows tens of thousands of clones, about 93% of them seen only once. The sample consisted of peripheral blood. The receptors come from a man older than 75 with acute or convalescent COVID-19. CDR3s include the opening cysteine and the closing phenylalanine or tryptophan.

j_call v_call cdr3_aa
TRBJ1-5 TRBV27 CASSLSQGYNQPQHF
TRBJ1-6 TRBV21-1 CAKSGTGLASPLHF
TRBJ2-5 TRBV3-1/TRBV3-2 CASSPPGGWGGEEETQYF
TRBJ2-3 TRBV6-4 CASSGSGQGEDTQYF
TRBJ2-7 TRBV19 CASRIRQGGLDEQYF
TRBJ1-5 TRBV30 CAWSRGQYNQPQHF
TRBJ2-1 TRBV7-8 CASSLRDYRPGLQFF
TRBJ1-4 TRBV9 CASSSIAGGEKLFF
TRBJ1-1 TRBV6-5 CASLPTGMGEAFF
TRBJ2-1 TRBV19 CASSNDMTGYNEQFF
TRBJ2-1 TRBV28 CASTPPNSPLRNEQFF
TRBJ1-1 TRBV19 CASKSGSAGTEAFF
TRBJ1-2 TRBV6-5 CASRSGYLWTF
TRBJ2-3 TRBV14 CASSLGQASTDTQYF
TRBJ2-2 TRBV6-4 CASSAWESTGELFF
TRBJ1-5 TRBV7-8 CASSLGQALNQPQHF
TRBJ1-6 TRBV10-2 CASRPGPQDSPLHF
TRBJ2-7 TRBV18 CASSPTFASGEQYF
TRBJ2-1 TRBV11-3 CASSFTTGAWNEQFF
TRBJ2-2 TRBV13 CASSRGYTGELFF
TRBJ2-7 TRBV9 CASSVEATRGAYEQYF
TRBJ2-7 TRBV7-8 CASSLEGQGYTYEQYF
TRBJ1-6 TRBV20-1 CSASQQAYNSPLHF
TRBJ1-1 TRBV3-1/TRBV3-2 CASSQLATGETEAFF
TRBJ1-4 TRBV6-1 CASSEEGSGREKLFF
TRBJ2-5 TRBV3-1/TRBV3-2 CASSLPPTSGGYSYQETQYF
TRBJ2-1 TRBV18 CASSPPGGGDNEQFF
TRBJ1-3 TRBV18 CASSPPTGVGNTIYF
TRBJ2-3 TRBV5-1 CASSAAEGTDTQYF
TRBJ1-2 TRBV23-1 CASSLQGAKYGYTF
TRBJ2-2 TRBV19 CASMFRRNRINTGELFF
TRBJ2-4 TRBV15 CATSRAGEAKNIQYF
TRBJ2-1 TRBV15 CATSSIAGGGEFF
TRBJ2-3 TRBV7-2 CASTPQGFDTQYF
TRBJ2-1 TRBV24-1 CATSDPGDNSYNEQFF
TRBJ1-5 TRBV2 CASRAGAYSNQPQHF
TRBJ1-4 TRBV21-1 CASSPRDRETNEKLFF
TRBJ2-3 TRBV7-3 CASSPVAGGTDTQYF
TRBJ2-1 TRBV6-5 CACRNGGANEQFF
TRBJ2-7 TRBV6-6 CASSRTMRTSSYEQYF
TRBJ1-5 TRBV30 CAWAQGLGNQPQHF
TRBJ1-5 TRBV10-3 CAIREGADQPQHF
TRBJ2-7 TRBV19 CASSIVREGEQYF
TRBJ2-7 TRBV15 CATSSRQGPYEQYF
TRBJ2-3 TRBV9 CASSVAGGTTSTDTQYF
TRBJ1-1 TRBV30 CAWSPPDRRLTEAFF
TRBJ2-1 TRBV7-6 CASSLQGALQNEQFF
TRBJ2-7 TRBV6-5 CASMRGGRSYEQYF